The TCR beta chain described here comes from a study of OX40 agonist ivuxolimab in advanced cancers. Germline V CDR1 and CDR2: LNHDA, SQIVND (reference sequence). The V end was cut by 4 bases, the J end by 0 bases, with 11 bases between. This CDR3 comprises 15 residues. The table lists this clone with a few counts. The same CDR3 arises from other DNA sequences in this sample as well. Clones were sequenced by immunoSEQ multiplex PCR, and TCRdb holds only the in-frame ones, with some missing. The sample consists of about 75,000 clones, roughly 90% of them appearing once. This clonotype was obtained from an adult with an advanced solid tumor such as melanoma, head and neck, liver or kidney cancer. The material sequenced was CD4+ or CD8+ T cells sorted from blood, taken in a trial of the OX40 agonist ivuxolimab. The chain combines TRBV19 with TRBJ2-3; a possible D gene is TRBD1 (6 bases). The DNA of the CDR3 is TGTGCCAGTAGTACTAGACAGGCGAGCACAGATACGCAGTATTTT. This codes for CASSTRQASTDTQYF.